Reported below is one TCR beta chain. CDR3 length equals 14 residues. Trimming removed 1 base at V and 2 bases at J, with 6 bases between. Localized lung adenocarcinoma, a non-small cell lung cancer, affected the donors. TCRdb recomputed calls from the PCR reads with MiXCR, one row per CDR3 protein. The data contain under 8,000 distinct CDR3 sequences, around half of them singletons. These data come from a study of CD4 and CD8 cells across lung adenocarcinoma regions. The origin of this receptor is a male donor with lung adenocarcinoma. The CD4 and CD8 labels of this study may be unreliable. Sequencing input: CD8+ T cells from the center of a lung tumor. V usage is TRBV12-3 or TRBV12-4 and J usage is TRBJ2-1; D perhaps matches TRBD2 (5 bases). This CDR3 is CASSLGTPYNEQFF. The CDR3 bases are TGTGCCAGCAGTTTAGGGACTCCCTACAATGAGCAGTTCTTC.